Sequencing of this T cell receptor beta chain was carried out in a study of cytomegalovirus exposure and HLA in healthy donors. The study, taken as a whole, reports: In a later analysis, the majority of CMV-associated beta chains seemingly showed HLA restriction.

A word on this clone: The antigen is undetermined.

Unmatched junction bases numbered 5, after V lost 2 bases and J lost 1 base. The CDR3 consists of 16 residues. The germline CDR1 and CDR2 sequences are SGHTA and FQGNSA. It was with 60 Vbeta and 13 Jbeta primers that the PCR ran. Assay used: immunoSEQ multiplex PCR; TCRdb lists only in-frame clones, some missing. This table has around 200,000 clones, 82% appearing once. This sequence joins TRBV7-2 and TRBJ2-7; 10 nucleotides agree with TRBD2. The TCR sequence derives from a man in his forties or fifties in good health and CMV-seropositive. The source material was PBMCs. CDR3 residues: CASSLSPGLASYEQYF. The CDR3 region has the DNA TGTGCCAGCAGCTTATCTCCGGGACTAGCGTCCTACGAGCAGTACTTC.